A single sample gave rise to the 11 T cell receptor beta chains below, sequenced in a study of spatial heterogeneity in lung cancer. Described time point: sample taken at primary tumor resection. Whole RNA was taken from tumor, nontumor lung or frozen PBMC; it was then sequenced unsorted. TCRdb reprocessed the 5' RACE reads with MiXCR, giving one entry per CDR3 protein. The data contain roughly 54,000 distinct CDR3 sequences, 7.6% of them seen just once; the ten biggest clones take up about 13%. Material: PBMCs, obtained at surgery. Source of these receptors: a female donor with early-stage non-small cell lung cancer.

The genes are TRBV13 and TRBJ1-6; no reliable D call. CDR1 is PRHDT and CDR2 is FYEKMQ in the germline V gene (reference sequence). V shed 5 bases and J shed 5 bases, with 10 bases lying between them. The CDR3 consists of 14 residues. CDR3 DNA: TGTGCCAGCAGCGAGGAGAGGGATAATTCACCCCTCCACTTT. Protein sequence: CASSEERDNSPLHF.

This clonotype was seen more than once but under ten times. DNA of the CDR3: TGTGCCAGCAGTTACTCCAAGAGGTCGGGGACAGTCTACGAGCAGTACTTC. Its translation: CASSYSKRSGTVYEQYF. The chain uses TRBV6-2 or TRBV6-3 and TRBJ2-7, with 7 bases matching TRBD1. The CDR3 sequence is 17 residues long. Germline V gene lookup returns CDR1 MNHEY and CDR2 SVGEGT. Trimming cost V 0 bases and J 3 bases; bases outside gene matches: 11.

This clonotype was picked up many times. The chain couples TRBV29-1 to TRBJ2-5; 7 nucleotides align to TRBD2. V dropped 6 bases and J dropped 3; count of bases not matched to a gene: 1. The CDR3 covers 11 residues. Germline values: CDR1 SQVTM, CDR2 ANQGSEA. The CDR3 bases are TGCAGCGTGGGGACTAAAGAGACCCAGTACTTC. This encodes CSVGTKETQYF.

The chain employs TRBV29-1 and TRBJ2-1; D is ambiguous. This CDR3 is built from 12 residues. In germline, CDR1 is SQVTM, CDR2 ANQGSEA. V was clipped by 0 bases and J by 8 bases, with 8 bases between them. The CDR3 loop reads CSVEDLRDEQFF. The DNA of the CDR3 is TGCAGCGTTGAAGATTTAAGGGATGAGCAGTTCTTC.

This clonotype was detected many times. This chain joins TRBV5-5 and TRBJ2-2; D gene ambiguous. The CDR3 runs to 13 residues. The ends were cut back, 4 bases at V and 5 bases at J, with 9 bases in the middle. The germline V gene encodes CDR1 SGHKS and CDR2 YYEKEE (reference sequence). The CDR3 nucleotides are TGTGCCAGCAGCCTAGGAAGGACCGGGGAGCTGTTTTTT. It yields the protein CASSLGRTGELFF.

In its sample, this clonotype was seen many times. The chain uses TRBV6-1 and TRBJ2-1; TRBD2 agrees at 13 bases. Germline lookup yields CDR1 MNHNS and CDR2 SASEGT. The CDR3 is 13 residues long. J gave up 7 bases and V 10 bases, and 4 bases lay outside the gene matches. The CDR3 DNA sequence: TGTGCCACCGCGGGACTAGCGGGGAATGAGCAGTTCTTC. This translates into CATAGLAGNEQFF.

This clonotype has more than one count but fewer than ten. The chain recombines TRBV7-2 with TRBJ2-2; D ambiguous. Germline V gives CDR1 SGHTA, CDR2 FQGNSA. This CDR3 comprises 15 residues. Between the trimmed V and J ends, which lost 0 bases and 7 bases, there was a span of 12 bases. The CDR3 DNA reads TGTGCCAGCAGCTTAGCCCCAGCAGTAGACGGGGAGCTGTTTTTT. Amino acids: CASSLAPAVDGELFF.

This clonotype was counted at least ten times. This sequence joins TRBV5-1 and TRBJ1-2; TRBD1 matches 9 bases. V was clipped by 0 bases and J by 8 bases; unmatched bases: 8. CDR1 is SGHRS, CDR2 YFSETQ, per germline. The CDR3 is made up of 15 amino acids. The CDR3 DNA sequence: TGCGCCAGCAGCTTGGAGGGACAGGGTTTTGAAGGCTACACCTTC. Translation: CASSLEGQGFEGYTF.

This clonotype has ten or more counts. The chain links TRBV7-9 to TRBJ1-3; D uncertain. The CDR3 sequence is 16 residues long. CDR1 and CDR2 (germline): SEHNR, FQNEAQ (reference sequence). Trimming took 5 bases from V and 0 from J, leaving 14 bases between them. The DNA for the CDR3 is TGTGCCAGCAGCGCAGCTATTAGGCACTCTGGAAACACCATATATTTT. Protein product: CASSAAIRHSGNTIYF.

The chain combines TRBV5-1 with TRBJ2-5; TRBD1 is a possible D gene (6 bases). In germline, CDR1 is SGHRS, CDR2 YFSETQ. V dropped 3 bases and J dropped 2 bases, with 8 bases sitting between them. The CDR3 is 13 residues long. Here the CDR3 reads CASSSTGQETQYF. The CDR3 DNA is TGCGCCAGCAGCTCGACAGGACAAGAGACCCAGTACTTC. Based on the CDR3 plus reference TRBV5-1 and TRBJ2-5, the full variable domain is KAGVTQTPRYLIKTRGQQVTLSCSPISGHRSVSWYQQTPGQGLQFLFEYFSETQRNKGNFPGRFSGRQFSNSRSEMNVSTLELGDSALYLCASSSTGQETQYFGPGTRLLVL.

This clonotype was picked up a small number of times. The chain joins TRBV5-1 to TRBJ2-1, with 12 bases identical to TRBD1. Germline CDR1 SGHRS, CDR2 YFSETQ. Trimming at V came to 3 bases and at J to 3 bases, leaving 1 base not matched to a gene. The CDR3 is 15 amino acids. CDR3 DNA sequence: TGCGCCAGCAGCTGGGACAGGGGGCTCTACAATGAGCAGTTCTTC. Translated, it gives CASSWDRGLYNEQFF. The full variable domain, its missing parts supplied by reference TRBV5-1 and TRBJ2-1, is KAGVTQTPRYLIKTRGQQVTLSCSPISGHRSVSWYQQTPGQGLQFLFEYFSETQRNKGNFPGRFSGRQFSNSRSEMNVSTLELGDSALYLCASSWDRGLYNEQFFGPGTRLTVL.